This T cell receptor beta chain was obtained from a study of blood T cells in healthy people across ages. Across the whole study: The capture of about one barcoded beta molecule per two T cells was achieved by template switching.

For this clonotype: The antigen is not known.

Whole-study findings and limits: Long-lived and aged donors differed, with more naive CD4+ cells and higher diversity in the long-lived. Per million T cells, TCR beta diversity dropped roughly linearly as age increased.

The CDR3 runs 16 residues. The germline V gene encodes CDR1 SQVTM and CDR2 ANQGSEA. V dropped 5 bases and J dropped 7; count of bases not matched to a gene: 8. Next came a second PCR, run for about 7 to 11 cycles, which used a sample-barcoded 5' primer along with a J-beta primer mix. Unique molecular identifiers of 12 random nucleotides labeled each cDNA. From the 5' RACE reads, TCRdb called clonotypes with MiXCR, one entry per CDR3 protein. Among under 1,000,000 distinct CDR3 sequences listed, around 50% were seen once. This TCR was recovered from a man aged 80 or over in good health. V is TRBV29-1 and J is TRBJ2-1; 16 bases line up with TRBD2. The sample comprised blood. This CDR3 reads CSVWGTSGRAGNEQFF. CDR3 DNA: TGCAGCGTTTGGGGGACTAGCGGGAGGGCCGGTAATGAGCAGTTCTTC.